The T cell receptor (beta chain) under discussion was sequenced for a study of cytomegalovirus exposure and HLA in healthy donors. In the study overall: In a later analysis, the roughly 120 validation repertoires were reported to have used the same platform as the 666 first-cohort repertoires. Study-wide results and caveats: Cytomegalovirus-associated status was assigned to 150 or so TCR beta chains.

Some clones are missing from TCRdb's copy, which holds only in-frame ones; the method was immunoSEQ multiplex PCR. The repertoire holds some 69,000 clones, with 96% as singletons. This clone was counted a single time. Its antigen is not known. In germline, CDR1 is GTSNPN, CDR2 SVGIG (reference sequence). Unmatched junction bases numbered 2, after V lost 1 base and J lost 2 bases. CDR3 length: 13 amino acids. Sequencing was performed on PBMCs. V gene TRBV30 combines with J gene TRBJ2-7; TRBD2 aligns across 7 bases. The origin of this receptor is a young woman in good health and CMV-seropositive. The CDR3 DNA follows: TGTGCCTGGAGTGATCTAGCGGCCTACGAGCAGTACTTC. Translating gives CAWSDLAAYEQYF. The whole variable domain, remainder taken from reference TRBV30 and TRBJ2-7, is SQTIHQWPATLVQPVGSPLSLECTVEGTSNPNLYWYRQAAGRGLQLLFYSVGIGQISSEVPQNLSASRPQDRQFILSSKKLLLSDSGFYLCAWSDLAAYEQYFGPGTRLTVT.